Shown below are 20 T cell receptor beta chains from a single sample sequenced in a study of shared clonotypes between healthy human individuals. Produced via immunoSEQ multiplex PCR; TCRdb's table is partial and in-frame only. The table has about 1.1 million clones, about 72% seen once. The sample taken for sequencing was memory CD4+ T cells from PBMCs. Subset given: CD45RA-negative fraction. The origin of the receptors is a man between 18 and 35 years old in good health. Some clones in this sample may be carry-over from other donors' samples.

The gene calls are TRBV7-2 and TRBJ2-1; tentative D call: TRBD2 (6 bases). This CDR3 is 16 amino acids long. V lost 1 base and J lost 8, with 18 bases in between. Germline V CDR1 and CDR2: SGHTA, FQGNSA. The CDR3 reads CASSLVGLANGHEQFF. As DNA, the CDR3 is TGTGCCAGCAGCTTAGTGGGGCTAGCGAACGGGCATGAGCAGTTCTTC.

V usage is TRBV29-1 and J usage is TRBJ1-2; D not certain. From germline, CDR1 is SQVTM and CDR2 ANQGSEA. The CDR3 sequence is 14 residues long. Between the trimmed V and J ends, which lost 4 bases and 4 bases, there was a span of 16 bases. The CDR3 DNA follows: TGCAGCGTTGGCCGGGCTCTCGAGGGCTATGGCTACACCTTC. Translating gives CSVGRALEGYGYTF.

This clone has only a few counts. The chain couples TRBV28 to TRBJ2-5; no clear D. Germline assignment: CDR1 MDHEN and CDR2 SYDVKM. The CDR3 spans 11 residues. Trimming stripped 4 bases from V and 7 bases from J, with 7 bases between. CDR3 sequence reads: CASSSGLTQYF. The CDR3 DNA reads TGTGCCAGCAGTTCCGGTCTGACCCAGTACTTC.

The CDR3: CASSEPGLAREWEQYF. CDR3 bases: TGTGCCAGCAGCGAGCCGGGACTAGCGAGAGAGTGGGAGCAGTACTTC. This chain connects TRBV25-1 to TRBJ2-7, with TRBD2 matching over 10 bases. Germline V gene lookup returns CDR1 MGHDK and CDR2 SYGVNS. V dropped 6 bases and J dropped 7; count of bases not matched to a gene: 15. The CDR3 extends over 16 amino acids.

The chain joins TRBV7-6 to TRBJ2-5, with 7 bases aligning to TRBD2. The CDR3 is 15 residues long. CDR1 SGHVS and CDR2 FNYEAQ come from the germline V gene. V was clipped by 8 bases and J by 4 bases; unmatched bases: 13. The CDR3 is CASSGRSGIRETQYF. The CDR3 DNA is TGTGCCAGCTCCGGCCGGAGCGGGATTAGAGAGACCCAGTACTTC.

This chain uses TRBV5-4 with TRBJ2-3, with a tentative D call TRBD2 (5 bases). With 5 bases removed from V and 2 bases from J, the gap between germline ends came to 12 bases. This CDR3 is built from 14 residues. CDR1 and CDR2 from the germline V gene are SGHNT and YYREEE (reference sequence). The CDR3 DNA is TGTGCCAGCAGGAGCGGAACCTACACAGATACGCAGTATTTT. It is translated as CASRSGTYTDTQYF.

V usage is TRBV28 and J usage is TRBJ1-1; D is perhaps TRBD1 (5 bases). CDR3 size: 13 residues. Germline values: CDR1 MDHEN, CDR2 SYDVKM. Trimming shortened V by 5 bases and J by 10 bases, and 17 bases separated the two germline ends. The CDR3 region is CASSPIQAGTAFF. The CDR3 nucleotides read TGTGCCAGCAGTCCGATCCAGGCAGGGACAGCTTTCTTT.

As for this clone: In the same sample, other DNA sequences code for this CDR3. This chain joins TRBV18 and TRBJ2-1, with TRBD2 matching 11 bases. The germline CDR1 and CDR2 sequences are KGHSH and LQKENI. This CDR3 is 16 amino acids long. V lost 3 bases to trimming and J lost 2 bases; unmatched junction nucleotides: 3. The chain's CDR3 is CASSPMTSGTYNEQFF. In DNA, the CDR3 is TGTGCCAGCTCACCGATGACTAGCGGGACCTACAATGAGCAGTTCTTC. The whole variable domain, filled in from reference TRBV18 and TRBJ2-1, reads NAGVMQNPRHLVRRRGQEARLRCSPMKGHSHVYWYRQLPEEGLKFMVYLQKENIIDESGMPKERFSAEFPKEGPSILRIQQVVRGDSAAYFCASSPMTSGTYNEQFFGPGTRLTVL.

The CDR3 DNA sequence: TGTGCCAGCAGTTCGGATTACAATGAGCAGTTCTTC. It yields the protein CASSSDYNEQFF. The chain recombines TRBV28 with TRBJ2-1; no clear D. Trimming removed 4 bases at V and 4 bases at J, with 5 bases between. Germline CDR1 is MDHEN and CDR2 is SYDVKM. There are 12 residues in the CDR3.

The V call is TRBV28, the J call TRBJ1-2, with 7 bases lining up with TRBD1. The trim removed 4 bases at V and 4 bases at J, leaving 12 bases unmatched. Per germline, CDR1 MDHEN and CDR2 SYDVKM. This CDR3 contains 16 residues. The CDR3 spells CASSSTGTARIYGYTF. Here the CDR3 DNA reads TGTGCCAGCAGTTCGACAGGGACAGCCCGAATCTATGGCTACACCTTC.

The rearrangement joins TRBV5-1 to TRBJ1-2, with TRBD1 matching 8 bases. The CDR3 is 13 residues long. The V gene end was trimmed by 4 bases and the J gene end by 7 bases; junction bases not matched to a gene: 6. The V gene's germline CDR1 is SGHRS and CDR2 YFSETQ. The CDR3 DNA reads as TGCGCCAGCAGCCCGGACAGGGCTATTGGCTACACCTTC. Its protein is CASSPDRAIGYTF.

The chain links TRBV19 to TRBJ2-3; D possibly uses TRBD1 or TRBD2 (5 bases each). The CDR3 loop spans 15 amino acids. CDR1 is LNHDA and CDR2 is SQIVND in the germline V gene (reference sequence). V was shortened by 10 bases and J by 0 bases, with 17 bases between the two germline ends. CDR3 in amino acids: CATSLTGPSTDTQYF. CDR3 coding DNA: TGTGCCACTTCCCTGACGGGACCCAGCACAGATACGCAGTATTTT.

This clone has only a few counts. The V call is TRBV30, the J call TRBJ1-1; 7 bases are shared with TRBD1. The CDR3 extends over 13 amino acids. Germline lookup yields CDR1 GTSNPN and CDR2 SVGIG (reference sequence). The ends lost 3 bases at V and 1 base at J; junction bases unmatched: 2. Here the CDR3 reads CAWSRTGNTEAFF. DNA for the CDR3: TGTGCCTGGAGCCGGACAGGGAACACTGAAGCTTTCTTT.

With respect to this clone: A single base is all that separates this from a far larger clone, so a read error is likely. The same CDR3 arises from other DNA sequences in this sample as well. The chain joins TRBV7-2 to TRBJ2-3; no reliable D call. The CDR3 contains 13 residues. The germline gives CDR1 SGHTA, CDR2 FQGNSA. V was cut by 4 bases and J by 2 bases, with 7 bases left in between. The chain's CDR3 is CASSSTYTDTQYF. As DNA, the CDR3 is TGTGCCAGCAGCTCAACCTACACAGATACGCAGTATTTT.

The rearrangement uses TRBV7-2 and TRBJ2-7; 9 bases are a match to TRBD1. The germline CDR1 and CDR2 sequences are SGHTA and FQGNSA. V trimming: 5 bases; J trimming: 3 bases; junction bases outside the gene matches: 8. The CDR3 is 15 amino acids. The CDR3, as DNA: TGTGCCAGCAGCCAACCTGACAGGGGGGTCTACGAGCAGTACTTC. This gives the protein CASSQPDRGVYEQYF.

V gene TRBV2 combines with J gene TRBJ2-7, with 10 nucleotides matching TRBD1. Germline CDR1 SNHLY, CDR2 FYNNEI. The CDR3 is 14 residues long. Germline trimming cut 11 bases from V and 3 bases from J; bases unmatched to any gene: 10. The CDR3 spells CAGVTRTGGYEQYF. The CDR3 DNA is TGTGCCGGGGTCACTAGGACAGGGGGCTACGAGCAGTACTTC.

The CDR3 DNA follows: TGTGCCAGCAGCTTAGAGGGGGTAACAGATACGCAGTATTTT. Translating gives CASSLEGVTDTQYF. The gene calls are TRBV11-3 and TRBJ2-3; D might be TRBD1 or TRBD2, each matching 5 bases. The V gene's germline CDR1 is SGHNT and CDR2 YENEEA. V lost 0 bases, J lost 3 bases, and 7 bases lay in between. This CDR3 comprises 14 residues.

Worth noting for this clone: Other DNA variants within this sample encode the same CDR3. V is TRBV7-9 and J is TRBJ1-5; possibly TRBD1 for D (5 bases). Germline loops: CDR1 SEHNR, CDR2 FQNEAQ (reference sequence). V lost 3 bases, J lost 2 bases, and 11 bases lay in between. The CDR3 consists of 15 residues. The CDR3 sequence is CASSFTGDGNQPQHF. CDR3 bases: TGTGCCAGCAGCTTCACAGGTGATGGCAATCAGCCCCAGCATTTT.

The chain carries TRBV7-6 and TRBJ2-5; D is ambiguous. CDR1 is SGHVS, CDR2 FNYEAQ, per germline. This CDR3 contains 13 residues. The V and J ends lost 3 bases and 5 bases respectively, with 10 bases between them. The CDR3 protein is CASSLSPGETQYF. In nucleotides, the CDR3 is TGTGCCAGCAGCTTGAGCCCTGGGGAGACCCAGTACTTC.

Details on this clone: Other DNA variants within this sample encode the same CDR3. V gene TRBV5-1 combines with J gene TRBJ2-5; the D gene is possibly TRBD2 (5 bases). The CDR3 sequence is 13 residues long. V lost 2 bases to trimming and J lost 5 bases, with 10 bases between them. CDR1 and CDR2 from the germline V gene are SGHRS and YFSETQ. CDR3 sequence reads: CASSLGGGETQYF. The CDR3 nucleotides read TGCGCCAGCAGCTTAGGAGGTGGGGAGACCCAGTACTTC.